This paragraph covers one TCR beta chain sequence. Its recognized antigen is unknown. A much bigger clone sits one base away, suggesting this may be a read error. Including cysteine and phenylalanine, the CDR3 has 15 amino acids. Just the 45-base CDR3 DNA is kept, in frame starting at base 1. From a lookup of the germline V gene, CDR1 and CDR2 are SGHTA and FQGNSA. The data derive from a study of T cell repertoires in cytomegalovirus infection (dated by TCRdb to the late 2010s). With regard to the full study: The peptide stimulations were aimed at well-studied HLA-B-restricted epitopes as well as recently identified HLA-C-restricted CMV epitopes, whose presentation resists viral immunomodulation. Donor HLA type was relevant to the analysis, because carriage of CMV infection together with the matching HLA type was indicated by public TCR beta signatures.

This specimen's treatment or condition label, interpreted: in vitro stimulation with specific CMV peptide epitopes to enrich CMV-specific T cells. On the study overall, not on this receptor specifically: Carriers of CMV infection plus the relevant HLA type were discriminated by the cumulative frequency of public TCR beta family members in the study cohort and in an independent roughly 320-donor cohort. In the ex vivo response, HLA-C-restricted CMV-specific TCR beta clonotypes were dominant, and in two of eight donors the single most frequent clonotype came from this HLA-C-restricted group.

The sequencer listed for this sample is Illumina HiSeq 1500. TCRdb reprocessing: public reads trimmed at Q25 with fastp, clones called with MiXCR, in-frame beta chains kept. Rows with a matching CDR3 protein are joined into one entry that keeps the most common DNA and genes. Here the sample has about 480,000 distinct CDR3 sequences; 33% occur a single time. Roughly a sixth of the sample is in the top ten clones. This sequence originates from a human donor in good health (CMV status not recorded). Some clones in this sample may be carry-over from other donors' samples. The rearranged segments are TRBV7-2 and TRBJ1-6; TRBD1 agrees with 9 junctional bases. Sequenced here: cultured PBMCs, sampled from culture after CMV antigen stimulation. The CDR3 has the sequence CASSSGTGPHSPFHF. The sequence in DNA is TGTGCCAGCAGCTCCGGGACAGGGCCGCATTCACCCTTCCACTTT.